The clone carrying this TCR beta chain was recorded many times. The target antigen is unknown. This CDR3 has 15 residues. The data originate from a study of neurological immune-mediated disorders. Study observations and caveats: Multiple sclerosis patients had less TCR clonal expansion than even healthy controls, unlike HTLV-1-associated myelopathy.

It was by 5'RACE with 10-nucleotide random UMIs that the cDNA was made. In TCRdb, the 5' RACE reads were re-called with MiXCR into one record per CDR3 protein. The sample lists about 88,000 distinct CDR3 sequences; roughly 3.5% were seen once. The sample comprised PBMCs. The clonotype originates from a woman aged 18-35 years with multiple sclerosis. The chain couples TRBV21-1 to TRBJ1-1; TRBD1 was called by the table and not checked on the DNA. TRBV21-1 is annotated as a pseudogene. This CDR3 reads CASSKGSGQGTEAFF. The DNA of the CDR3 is TGTGCCAGCAGCAAAGGGTCGGGGCAAGGCACTGAAGCTTTCTTT.